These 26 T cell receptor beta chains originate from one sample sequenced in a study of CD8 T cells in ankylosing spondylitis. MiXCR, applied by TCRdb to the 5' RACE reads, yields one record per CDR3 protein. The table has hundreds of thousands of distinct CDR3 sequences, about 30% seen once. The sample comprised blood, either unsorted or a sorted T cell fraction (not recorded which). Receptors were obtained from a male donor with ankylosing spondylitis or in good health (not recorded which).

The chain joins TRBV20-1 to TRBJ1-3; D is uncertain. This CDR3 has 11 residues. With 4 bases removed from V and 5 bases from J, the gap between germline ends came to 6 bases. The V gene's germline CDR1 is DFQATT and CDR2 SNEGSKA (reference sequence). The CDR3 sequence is CSATGRNTIYF. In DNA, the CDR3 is TGCAGTGCTACCGGTAGAAACACCATATATTTT.

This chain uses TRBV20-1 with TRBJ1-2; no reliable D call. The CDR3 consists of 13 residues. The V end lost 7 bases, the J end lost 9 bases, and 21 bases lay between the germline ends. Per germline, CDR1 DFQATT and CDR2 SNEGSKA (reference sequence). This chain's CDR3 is CSGKRQQDYRYTF. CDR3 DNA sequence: TGCAGTGGTAAAAGACAACAAGATTACCGCTACACCTTC.

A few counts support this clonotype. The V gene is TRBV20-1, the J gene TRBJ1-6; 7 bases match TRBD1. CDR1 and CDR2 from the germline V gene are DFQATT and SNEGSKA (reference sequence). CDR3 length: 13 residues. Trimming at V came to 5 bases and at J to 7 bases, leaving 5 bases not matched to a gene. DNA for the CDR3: TGCAGTGCTGACAGGGTAGAAAATTCACCCCTCCACTTT. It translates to CSADRVENSPLHF.

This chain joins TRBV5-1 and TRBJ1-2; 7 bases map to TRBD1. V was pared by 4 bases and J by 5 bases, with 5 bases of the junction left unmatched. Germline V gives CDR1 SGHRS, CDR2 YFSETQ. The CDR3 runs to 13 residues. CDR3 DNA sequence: TGCGCCAGCAGCCGGGACAGCGAATATGGCTACACCTTC. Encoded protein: CASSRDSEYGYTF.

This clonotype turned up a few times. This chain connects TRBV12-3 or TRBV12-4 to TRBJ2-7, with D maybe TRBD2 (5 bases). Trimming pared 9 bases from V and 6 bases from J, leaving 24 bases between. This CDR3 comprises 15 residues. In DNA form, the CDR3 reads TGTGCCAGTAGCCTCAGTTCAGGAGAGGGTGGCGAGCAGTACTTC. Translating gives CASSLSSGEGGEQYF.

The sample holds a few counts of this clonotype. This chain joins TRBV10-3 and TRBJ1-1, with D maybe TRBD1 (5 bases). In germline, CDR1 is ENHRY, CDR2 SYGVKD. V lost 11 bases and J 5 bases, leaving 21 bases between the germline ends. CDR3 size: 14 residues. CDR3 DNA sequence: TGTGCCGCCAGCCAACAGGCCCCGGGTACTGAAGCTTTCTTT. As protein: CAASQQAPGTEAFF.

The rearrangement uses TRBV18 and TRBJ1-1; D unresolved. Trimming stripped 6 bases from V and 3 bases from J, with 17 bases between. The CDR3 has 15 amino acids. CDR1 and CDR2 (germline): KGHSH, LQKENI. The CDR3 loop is CASSKAVTIYTEAFF. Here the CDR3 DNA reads TGTGCCAGCTCGAAGGCCGTTACGATCTACACTGAAGCTTTCTTT.

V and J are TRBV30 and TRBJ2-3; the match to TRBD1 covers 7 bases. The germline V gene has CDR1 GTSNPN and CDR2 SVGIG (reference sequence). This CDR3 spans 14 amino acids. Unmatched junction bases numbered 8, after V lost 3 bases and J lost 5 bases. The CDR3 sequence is CAWSPGQGVDTQYF. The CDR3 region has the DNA TGTGCCTGGAGCCCGGGGCAGGGGGTAGATACGCAGTATTTT.

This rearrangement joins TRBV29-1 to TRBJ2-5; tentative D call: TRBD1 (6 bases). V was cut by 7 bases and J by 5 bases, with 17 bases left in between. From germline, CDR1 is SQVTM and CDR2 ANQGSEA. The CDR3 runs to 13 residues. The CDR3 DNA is TGCAGCGCCATTCCCAGGGGCAGGGAGACCCAGTACTTC. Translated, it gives CSAIPRGRETQYF.

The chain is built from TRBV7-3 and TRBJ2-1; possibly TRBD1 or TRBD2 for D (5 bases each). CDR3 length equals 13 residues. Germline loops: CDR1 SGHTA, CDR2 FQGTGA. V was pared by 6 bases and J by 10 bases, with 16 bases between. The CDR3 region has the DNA TGTGCCAGCAGAGCCGGGGCGTTCGAAGAGCAGTTCTTC. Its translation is CASRAGAFEEQFF. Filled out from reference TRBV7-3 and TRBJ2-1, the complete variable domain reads GAGVSQTPSNKVTEKGKYVELRCDPISGHTALYWYRQSLGQGPEFLIYFQGTGAADDSGLPNDRFFAVRPEGSVSTLKIQRTERGDSAVYLCASRAGAFEEQFFGPGTRLTVL.

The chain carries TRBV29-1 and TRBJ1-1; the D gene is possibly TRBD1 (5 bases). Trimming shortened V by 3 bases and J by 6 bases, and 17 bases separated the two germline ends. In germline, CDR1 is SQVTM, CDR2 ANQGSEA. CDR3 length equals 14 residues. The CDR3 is CSVEGWDSRAEAFF. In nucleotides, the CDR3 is TGCAGCGTTGAGGGATGGGACTCCAGGGCTGAAGCTTTCTTT.

Here the CDR3 DNA reads TGTGCCACCAGTGACCCCACCGACAGCTCCTACGAGCAGTACTTC. This sequence encodes CATSDPTDSSYEQYF. This chain links TRBV24-1 with TRBJ2-7; TRBD1 is a possible D gene (5 bases). The CDR3 runs 15 residues. The germline V and J ends were trimmed by 4 bases and 0 bases, with 12 bases remaining between them. Germline assignment: CDR1 KGHDR and CDR2 SFDVKD.

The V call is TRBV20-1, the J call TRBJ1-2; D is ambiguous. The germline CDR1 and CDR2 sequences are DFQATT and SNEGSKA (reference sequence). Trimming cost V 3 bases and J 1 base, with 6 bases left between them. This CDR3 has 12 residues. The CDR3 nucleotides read TGCAGTGCTAGTTGGGGTAACTATGGCTACACCTTC. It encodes CSASWGNYGYTF.

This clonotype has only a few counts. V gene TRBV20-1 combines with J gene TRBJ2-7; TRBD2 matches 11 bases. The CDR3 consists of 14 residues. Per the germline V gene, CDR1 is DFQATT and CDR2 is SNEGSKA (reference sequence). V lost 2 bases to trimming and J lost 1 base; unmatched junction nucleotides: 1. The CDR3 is CSARLAGGSYEQYF. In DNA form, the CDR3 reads TGCAGTGCTAGACTAGCGGGGGGTTCCTACGAGCAGTACTTC.

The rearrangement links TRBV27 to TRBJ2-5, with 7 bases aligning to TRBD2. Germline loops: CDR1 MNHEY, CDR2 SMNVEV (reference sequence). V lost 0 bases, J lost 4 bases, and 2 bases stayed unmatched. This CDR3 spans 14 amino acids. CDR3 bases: TGTGCCAGCAGTTTATCGGGGAGGGGAGAGACCCAGTACTTC. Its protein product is CASSLSGRGETQYF.

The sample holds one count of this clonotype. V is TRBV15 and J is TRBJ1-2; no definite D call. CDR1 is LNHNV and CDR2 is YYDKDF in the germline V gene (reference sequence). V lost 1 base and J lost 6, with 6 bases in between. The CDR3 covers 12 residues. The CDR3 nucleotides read TGTGCCACCAGCAGAGTCGATCATGGCTACACCTTC. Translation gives CATSRVDHGYTF.

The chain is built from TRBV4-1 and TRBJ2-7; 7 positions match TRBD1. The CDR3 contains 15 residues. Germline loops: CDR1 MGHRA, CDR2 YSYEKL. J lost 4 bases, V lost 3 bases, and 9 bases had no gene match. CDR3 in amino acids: CASSHSLSQGYEQYF. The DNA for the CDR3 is TGCGCCAGCAGCCACTCCTTATCACAGGGGTACGAGCAGTACTTC.

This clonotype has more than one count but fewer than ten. This chain's CDR3 is CASSRKSRGQGVISNQPQHF. The CDR3 DNA sequence: TGTGCCAGCAGTCGCAAATCGCGGGGACAGGGGGTTATCAGCAATCAGCCCCAGCATTTT. V usage is TRBV3-1 and J usage is TRBJ1-5, with 11 bases that match TRBD1. CDR3 length: 20 residues. Per the germline V gene, CDR1 is LGHDT and CDR2 is YNNKEL (reference sequence). J was trimmed by 1 base and V by 6 bases; bases with no gene match: 17. Combining the CDR3 with reference TRBV3-1 and TRBJ1-5 gives the whole variable domain DTAVSQTPKYLVTQMGNDKSIKCEQNLGHDTMYWYKQDSKKFLKIMFSYNNKELIINETVPNRFSPKSPDKAHLNLHINSLELGDSAVYFCASSRKSRGQGVISNQPQHFGDGTRLSIL.

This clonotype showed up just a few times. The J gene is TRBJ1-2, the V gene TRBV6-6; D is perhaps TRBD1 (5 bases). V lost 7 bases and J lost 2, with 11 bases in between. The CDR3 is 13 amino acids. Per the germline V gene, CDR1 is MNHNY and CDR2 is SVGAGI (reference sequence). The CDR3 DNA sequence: TGTGCCAGCATGCAGGGCCCAAACTATGGCTACACCTTC. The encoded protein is CASMQGPNYGYTF.

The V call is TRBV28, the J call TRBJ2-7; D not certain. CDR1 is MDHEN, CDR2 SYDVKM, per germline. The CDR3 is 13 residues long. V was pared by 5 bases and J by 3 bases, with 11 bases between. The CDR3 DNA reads TGTGCCAGCAGTCCTACCCGGAGCTACGAGCAGTACTTC. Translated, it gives CASSPTRSYEQYF.

The CDR3 nucleotides read TGTGCCACCAGTGATTTGGGTAGCGGGGGGGGCTCCTACAATGAGCAGTTCTTC. Translating gives CATSDLGSGGGSYNEQFF. The V call is TRBV24-1, the J call TRBJ2-1; 11 bases line up with TRBD2. V shed 0 bases, J shed 0 bases, and the junction held 3 bases outside the gene matches. This CDR3 is 18 amino acids long. The germline V gene has CDR1 KGHDR and CDR2 SFDVKD.

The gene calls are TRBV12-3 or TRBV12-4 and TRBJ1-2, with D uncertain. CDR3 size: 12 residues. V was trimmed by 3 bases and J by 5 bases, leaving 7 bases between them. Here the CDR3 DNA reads TGTGCCAGCAGTTTCGGAGATTATGGCTACACCTTC. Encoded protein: CASSFGDYGYTF.

CDR3 region: CASSVGEQAAPETQYF. The CDR3 bases are TGTGCCAGCAGCGTAGGGGAGCAGGCAGCGCCGGAGACCCAGTACTTC. The rearrangement uses TRBV9 and TRBJ2-5, with D tentatively TRBD2 (5 bases). The V and J ends lost 0 bases and 5 bases respectively, with 17 bases between them. The CDR3 extends over 16 amino acids. The germline gives CDR1 SGDLS, CDR2 YYNGEE.

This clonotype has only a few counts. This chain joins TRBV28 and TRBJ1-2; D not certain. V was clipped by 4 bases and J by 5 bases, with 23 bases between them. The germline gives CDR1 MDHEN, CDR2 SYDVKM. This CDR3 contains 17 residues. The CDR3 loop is CASSSLEGTLGEYGYTF. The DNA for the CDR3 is TGTGCCAGCAGTTCCCTGGAGGGTACCTTGGGAGAATATGGCTACACCTTC.

In DNA, the CDR3 is TGTGCCAGCAGTCATGGGACAGGGACCTACGAGCAGTACTTC. Translated: CASSHGTGTYEQYF. V gene TRBV12-3 or TRBV12-4 combines with J gene TRBJ2-7; 9 positions agree with TRBD1. The CDR3 spans 14 residues. Trimming cost V 5 bases and J 2 bases; bases outside gene matches: 4.

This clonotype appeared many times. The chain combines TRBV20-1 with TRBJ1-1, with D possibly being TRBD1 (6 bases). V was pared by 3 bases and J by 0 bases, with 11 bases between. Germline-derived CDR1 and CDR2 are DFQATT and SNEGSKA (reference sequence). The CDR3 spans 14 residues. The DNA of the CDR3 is TGCAGTGCTAGTAGAGGGGACATGAACACTGAAGCTTTCTTT. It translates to CSASRGDMNTEAFF.